A selection of T cell receptor beta chains follows, all from one sample in a study of post-analysis software for immune sequencing data. TCRdb recomputed calls from the PCR reads with MiXCR, one row per CDR3 protein. The sample holds about 460,000 distinct CDR3 sequences, 45% seen once. The sequenced material came from blood. The origin of the receptors is a girl aged 10 to 17 with multiple sclerosis. Each CDR3 is given without its conserved first and last residue. The D gene is left open where the match is weak.

>.|TRBV5-1|13
ASGAELAMYNEQF
>.|TRBV7-9|11
ASSWEENTEAF
>.|TRBV28|10
ASSLTDRGYT
>TRBD2|TRBV28|15
ASSSRTSGPSYNEQF
>.|TRBV12-3/TRBV12-4|10
ASWGDQETQY
>TRBD1|TRBV29-1|14
SVVPSEGAWVETQY
>.|TRBV6-5|12
ASRPQGTNYGYT
>TRBD2|TRBV29-1|11
SVITGGGETQY
>TRBD1|TRBV9|12
ASSVEGQGAEQY
>TRBD2|TRBV10-3|14
AISDVGLAGVETQY
>.|TRBV5-1|13
ASSPQGDSTDTQY
>.|TRBV28|9
ASREGNGYT
>.|TRBV14|15
ASSQGRQKGNTGELF
>TRBD1|TRBV12-3/TRBV12-4|12
ASSLGTGVDTQY
>.|TRBV7-2|12
ASSLARRSNEQF
>.|TRBV20-1|10
SASWGLASQY
>.|TRBV12-3/TRBV12-4|10
ASSLEGFTAF
>.|TRBV20-1|13
SASKEWGSSYEQY
>TRBD1|TRBV7-2|13
ASSLLGQVQNEQF
>TRBD2|TRBV5-1|12
AGKTSGSIDEQF
>.|TRBV24-1|9
ATSDTYGYT
>.|TRBV24-1|12
ATSDPQRYQGYT
>.|TRBV9|12
ASSVGWAAGELF
>.|TRBV6-5|10
ASSANLETQY
>.|TRBV5-1|15
ASSLAARVSGTYEQY
>TRBD1|TRBV29-1|11
SVEATGVRGYT
>.|TRBV29-1|9
SVDLYNEQF